One TCR beta chain is described in this entry. Per germline, CDR1 GTSNPN and CDR2 SVGIG (reference sequence). CDR3 length: 15 residues. V dropped 1 base and J dropped 3; count of bases not matched to a gene: 9. This record belongs to a study of T cell changes during pregnancy in multiple sclerosis. Profiling relied on immunoSEQ multiplex PCR, and the TCRdb table lists in-frame clones only, not all of them. This table has 55,000 to 75,000 clones, over 85% appearing once. The chain employs TRBV30 and TRBJ2-7, with 7 bases fitting TRBD2. The input for sequencing was CD8+ T cells from peripheral blood mononuclear cells, taken in the second trimester of pregnancy. The TCR sequence derives from a female donor with multiple sclerosis, enrolled in a pregnancy study. In DNA form, the CDR3 reads TGTGCCTGGAGTGCTTGGGATAGCGGGCACTACGAGCAGTACTTC. Translated: CAWSAWDSGHYEQYF. Variable domain in full (rest from reference TRBV30 and TRBJ2-7): SQTIHQWPATLVQPVGSPLSLECTVEGTSNPNLYWYRQAAGRGLQLLFYSVGIGQISSEVPQNLSASRPQDRQFILSSKKLLLSDSGFYLCAWSAWDSGHYEQYFGPGTRLTVT.